This TCR beta chain emerged from a study of T cells in Graves' hyperthyroidism and ophthalmopathy. Study outcomes and limitations: A model of 13 V-J features distinguished ophthalmopathy from stable hyperthyroidism. Most thyroid clonotypes that were expanded above 0.001 also turned up in blood.

This clonotype was found once. What it recognizes is unknown. Based on clinical symptoms, serum thyroxine and TRAb, thyroid ultrasound and orbital computed tomography, diagnoses were reached. Cells are PBMCs isolated from about 10 ml of fresh blood. V was cut by 2 bases and J by 4 bases, with 9 bases left in between. Germline CDR1 SEHNR, CDR2 FQNEAQ (reference sequence). This CDR3 is built from 14 residues. Researchers took RNA transcripts and amplified the TCR beta CDR3 regions from them. HTBI primers were employed in a first-round RT-PCR of the TCR CDR3. From the multiplex PCR reads, TCRdb called clonotypes with MiXCR, one entry per CDR3 protein. This table has 550,000 to 800,000 distinct CDR3 sequences, around 16% appearing once.

The V and J genes are TRBV7-9 and TRBJ2-1; D might be TRBD2 (6 bases). This receptor was identified in a man between 45 and 60 years old with Graves' hyperthyroidism. The sample taken for sequencing was blood. In DNA, the CDR3 is TGTGCCAGCAGCTTATACGGGGGATACAATGAGCAGTTCTTC. Protein product: CASSLYGGYNEQFF.